This TCR beta chain is from a study of identical twins. General observations from the study: In zero-insertion analyses, partial confounding could arise from invariant MAIT and iNKT cells. Twin sharing of out-of-frame TCR alpha was underestimated by models in monozygotic pairs. Weaker excess sharing between twins was seen in beta out-of-frame sequences.

This clonotype was counted only a few times. The antigen remains undetermined. Germline CDR1 and CDR2: MNHNS and SASEGT. The CDR3 covers 13 residues. The germline V and J ends were trimmed by 6 bases and 4 bases, with 13 bases remaining between them. TCRdb called the 5' RACE reads again in MiXCR, with one record for every CDR3 protein. The sample yields hundreds of thousands of distinct CDR3 sequences, about 12% seen once. The same data also went into a second study, on yellow fever vaccine responses in identical twins.

The sequence was collected from a woman under 30 in good health. This sequence joins TRBV6-1 and TRBJ2-7; D is unresolved. Specimen: PBMCs. The CDR3 coding sequence is TGTGCCAGCAGCGCAGGTACCCTTTACGAGCAGTACTTC. Translation: CASSAGTLYEQYF.